Detailed here is one T cell receptor (beta chain). Antigen specificity is unknown. Germline V gene data show CDR1 as MNHEY and CDR2 as SMNVEV (reference sequence). The CDR3 has 17 amino acids. V lost 2 bases to trimming and J lost 4 bases, with 20 bases between them. This sample was taken from a study of OX40 agonist ivuxolimab in advanced cancers. Turning to the study itself: With a range of roughly 23 to 79, age averaged 60 years, and around 80% were male. General study findings and limits: CD4+ and CD8+ blood T cells expanded clonally by week 6 at 0.1 to 3.0 mg/kg.

The repertoire was sequenced with immunoSEQ multiplex PCR; TCRdb's copy has only in-frame clones and lacks some. The sample contains tens of thousands of clones, 90% to 95% of which appear only once. The clonotype was recovered from an adult with an advanced solid tumor such as melanoma, head and neck, liver or kidney cancer. This sequence joins TRBV27 and TRBJ1-2; D is unclear. The input for sequencing was CD4+ or CD8+ T cells sorted from blood, taken in a trial of the OX40 agonist ivuxolimab. CDR3 sequence: CASSLRWATPAGYGYTF. CDR3 nucleotide sequence: TGTGCCAGCAGTTTACGGTGGGCCACTCCTGCTGGCTATGGCTACACCTTC.